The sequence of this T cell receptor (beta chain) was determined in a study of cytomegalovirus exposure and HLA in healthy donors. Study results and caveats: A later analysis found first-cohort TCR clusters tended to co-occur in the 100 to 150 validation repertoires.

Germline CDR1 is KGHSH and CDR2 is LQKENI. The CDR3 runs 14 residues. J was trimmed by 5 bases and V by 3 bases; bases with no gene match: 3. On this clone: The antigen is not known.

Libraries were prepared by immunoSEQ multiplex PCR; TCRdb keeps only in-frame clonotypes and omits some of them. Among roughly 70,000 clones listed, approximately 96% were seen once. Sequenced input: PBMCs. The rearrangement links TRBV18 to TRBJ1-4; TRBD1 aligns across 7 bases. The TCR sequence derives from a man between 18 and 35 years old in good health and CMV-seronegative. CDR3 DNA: TGTGCCAGCTCACCTCAGGGGGTGAATGAAAAACTGTTTTTT. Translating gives CASSPQGVNEKLFF.